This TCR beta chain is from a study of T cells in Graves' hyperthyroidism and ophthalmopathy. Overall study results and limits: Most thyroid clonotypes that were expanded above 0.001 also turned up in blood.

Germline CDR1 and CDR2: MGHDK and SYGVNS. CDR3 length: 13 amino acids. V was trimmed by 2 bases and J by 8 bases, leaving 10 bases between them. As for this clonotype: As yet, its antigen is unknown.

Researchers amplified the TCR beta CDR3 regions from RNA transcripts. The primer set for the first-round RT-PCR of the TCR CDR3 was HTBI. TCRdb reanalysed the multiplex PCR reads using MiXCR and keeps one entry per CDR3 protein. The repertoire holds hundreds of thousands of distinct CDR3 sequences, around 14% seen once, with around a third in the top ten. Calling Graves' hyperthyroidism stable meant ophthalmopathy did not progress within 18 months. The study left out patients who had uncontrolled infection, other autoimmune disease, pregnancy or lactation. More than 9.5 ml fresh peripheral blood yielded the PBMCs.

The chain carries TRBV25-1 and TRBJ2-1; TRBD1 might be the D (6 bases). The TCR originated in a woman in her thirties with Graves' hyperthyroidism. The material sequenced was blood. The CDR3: CASSEHREDEQFF. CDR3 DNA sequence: TGTGCCAGCAGTGAACACAGGGAAGATGAGCAGTTCTTC.